The 29 T cell receptor beta chains below were found in one sample sequenced in a study of blood T cell dynamics during melanoma immunotherapy. Time point defined: week 3, after first cycle of checkpoint inhibitor. Repertoires were generated with immunoSEQ multiplex PCR, while TCRdb's copy carries only in-frame clones and drops some. The sample holds about 28,000 clones, 65% to 85% seen once. The material sequenced was blood, taken from a patient treated with checkpoint blockade. The receptors shown here come from a human donor with melanoma.

The chain links TRBV27 to TRBJ2-7, with D perhaps being TRBD1 or TRBD2 (5 bases each). The CDR3 runs to 17 residues. V was clipped by 0 bases and J by 4 bases, with 19 bases between them. CDR1 is MNHEY and CDR2 is SMNVEV in the germline V gene (reference sequence). The CDR3 bases are TGTGCCAGCAGTTTATCCTCGTGGGACCCGGGACGGTACGAGCAGTACTTC. Its translation: CASSLSSWDPGRYEQYF.

The chain carries TRBV6-5 and TRBJ2-7; unclear D gene. The V end lost 2 bases, the J end lost 0 bases, and 8 bases lay between the germline ends. Germline loops: CDR1 MNHEY, CDR2 SVGAGI. This CDR3 region has 14 residues. CDR3 in DNA: TGTGCCAGCAGTTACGCCGGAGACTCCTACGAGCAGTACTTC. It yields the protein CASSYAGDSYEQYF.

This clone was detected only a few times. The chain joins TRBV29-1 to TRBJ1-5; TRBD1 might be the D (6 bases). Trimming stripped 4 bases from V and 2 bases from J, with 18 bases between. CDR1 is SQVTM, CDR2 ANQGSEA, per germline. CDR3 length: 16 amino acids. This CDR3 is CSVGFTSGAGNQPQHF. The CDR3, as DNA: TGCAGCGTTGGATTCACTTCAGGGGCGGGCAATCAGCCCCAGCATTTT.

V usage is TRBV29-1 and J usage is TRBJ1-1; D may be TRBD1 (6 bases). The V end was cut by 7 bases, the J end by 1 base, with 13 bases between. This CDR3 has 13 residues. CDR1 is SQVTM and CDR2 is ANQGSEA in the germline V gene. DNA for the CDR3: TGCAGCGCCAGAGGGGGACCGAACACTGAAGCTTTCTTT. Translation gives CSARGGPNTEAFF.

The J gene is TRBJ2-3, the V gene TRBV10-2; TRBD2 matches at 11 bases. With 0 bases clipped from V and 0 bases from J, the junction kept 2 bases outside the gene matches. Germline CDR1 and CDR2: WSHSY and SAAADI. CDR3 length equals 17 residues. In nucleotides, the CDR3 is TGCGCCAGCAGTGAGTCGCGACTAGCGGGAAGCACAGATACGCAGTATTTT. The encoded protein is CASSESRLAGSTDTQYF.

The rearrangement uses TRBV4-2 and TRBJ2-7; 7 bases map to TRBD1. CDR3 length: 13 residues. Germline V gene sequence: CDR1 LGHNA, CDR2 YNFKEQ. V trimming: 4 bases; J trimming: 3 bases; junction bases outside the gene matches: 3. The CDR3 reads CASSPRTGYEQYF. In DNA form, the CDR3 reads TGTGCCAGCAGCCCCCGGACAGGCTACGAGCAGTACTTC.

V usage is TRBV5-1 and J usage is TRBJ2-1, with 9 positions matching TRBD1. Trimming removed 3 bases from V and 1 base from J; junction bases left unmatched: 5. Germline V lookup: CDR1 SGHRS, CDR2 YFSETQ. This CDR3 contains 16 residues. CDR3 nucleotides: TGCGCCAGCAGCTCTGAGGGGACAGGGTCCTACAATGAGCAGTTCTTC. Translating it yields CASSSEGTGSYNEQFF.

V is TRBV7-6 and J is TRBJ2-6, with unresolved D. Between the trimmed V and J ends, which lost 5 bases and 0 bases, there was a span of 5 bases. This CDR3 region has 14 residues. The V gene's germline CDR1 is SGHVS and CDR2 FNYEAQ. CDR3 sequence reads: CASSPFSGANVLTF. Written as DNA, the CDR3 is TGTGCCAGCAGCCCTTTCTCTGGGGCCAACGTCCTGACTTTC.

The rearrangement uses TRBV28 and TRBJ2-3, with no clear D. Trimming cost V 2 bases and J 0 bases, with 6 bases left between them. CDR1 is MDHEN, CDR2 SYDVKM, per germline. There are 14 residues in the CDR3. This CDR3 reads CASSLRPSTDTQYF. The DNA for the CDR3 is TGTGCCAGCAGTTTAAGGCCTAGCACAGATACGCAGTATTTT.

This clone was picked up one time. The chain uses TRBV28 and TRBJ1-2; D not certain. With 3 bases removed from V and 7 bases from J, the gap between germline ends came to 12 bases. The germline gives CDR1 MDHEN, CDR2 SYDVKM. The length of the CDR3 is 13 residues. CDR3 sequence: CASSFEAVLGYTF. The CDR3 DNA reads TGTGCCAGCAGTTTTGAGGCAGTCCTTGGCTACACCTTC.

The V gene is TRBV28, the J gene TRBJ1-1; D remains unclear. Germline lookup yields CDR1 MDHEN and CDR2 SYDVKM. CDR3 length: 15 residues. V gave up 2 bases and J gave up 0 bases, with 10 bases separating them. The DNA of the CDR3 is TGTGCCAGCAGTTTAAAGAACACTTTGAACACTGAAGCTTTCTTT. Its protein is CASSLKNTLNTEAFF.

This chain links TRBV7-2 with TRBJ2-7; 8 nucleotides match TRBD1. The length of the CDR3 is 13 residues. V dropped 5 bases and J dropped 5; count of bases not matched to a gene: 5. Germline loops: CDR1 SGHTA, CDR2 FQGNSA. CDR3 sequence (DNA): TGTGCCAGCAGCCTGGACAGGGACCACGAGCAGTACTTC. Protein sequence: CASSLDRDHEQYF.

In its sample, this clone was seen once. The rearrangement uses TRBV5-6 and TRBJ1-2; TRBD1 aligns across 9 bases. The V gene's germline CDR1 is SGHDT and CDR2 YYEEEE. This CDR3 contains 16 residues. V gave up 0 bases and J gave up 8 bases; unmatched junction bases: 11. The CDR3 protein is CASSLAPGQGGKGYTF. CDR3 nucleotide sequence: TGTGCCAGCAGCTTGGCGCCGGGACAGGGAGGGAAGGGCTACACCTTC. Looking up the rest from reference TRBV5-6 and TRBJ1-2 gives the full variable domain: DAGVTQSPTHLIKTRGQQVTLRCSPKSGHDTVSWYQQALGQGPQFIFQYYEEEERQRGNFPDRFSGHQFPNYSSELNVNALLLGDSALYLCASSLAPGQGGKGYTFGSGTRLTVV.

Only a few counts were recorded for this clone. The chain joins TRBV4-1 to TRBJ1-2, with D hard to call. V lost 1 base to trimming and J lost 4 bases, with 4 bases between them. CDR3 size: 12 residues. CDR1 and CDR2 (germline): MGHRA, YSYEKL. CDR3 sequence: CASSQVGYGYTF. CDR3 nucleotide sequence: TGCGCCAGCAGCCAAGTTGGCTATGGCTACACCTTC.

This chain connects TRBV7-3 to TRBJ2-1; 8 bases are shared with TRBD1. This CDR3 spans 14 amino acids. Unmatched junction bases numbered 7, after V lost 5 bases and J lost 7 bases. Germline assignment: CDR1 SGHTA and CDR2 FQGTGA. The CDR3 loop is CASSPGTGGNEQFF. The CDR3, as DNA: TGTGCCAGCAGCCCCGGAACAGGGGGGAATGAGCAGTTCTTC.

This sequence joins TRBV6-5 and TRBJ2-1; TRBD2 matches 7 bases. The CDR3 has 16 amino acids. CDR1 and CDR2 (germline): MNHEY, SVGAGI. The trim removed 4 bases at V and 8 bases at J, leaving 14 bases unmatched. The CDR3 DNA reads TGTGCCAGCAGTTTCCCATCGGGGGGAGGAGGTGATGAGCAGTTCTTC. It encodes CASSFPSGGGGDEQFF.

This chain uses TRBV27 with TRBJ2-3; weak D call: TRBD2 (5 bases). The length of the CDR3 is 12 residues. V lost 4 bases and J 6 bases, leaving 8 bases between the germline ends. CDR1 is MNHEY and CDR2 is SMNVEV in the germline V gene (reference sequence). The CDR3 loop is CASSWRGDTQYF. The CDR3, as DNA: TGTGCCAGCAGTTGGAGAGGGGATACGCAGTATTTT.

The chain is built from TRBV19 and TRBJ1-3, with a possible D match to TRBD1 (6 bases). The CDR3 has 16 amino acids. The V and J ends lost 6 bases and 0 bases respectively, with 15 bases between them. Germline CDR1 LNHDA, CDR2 SQIVND (reference sequence). This CDR3 is CASRLNRVSSGNTIYF. CDR3 sequence (DNA): TGTGCCAGTAGATTGAACAGGGTCAGCTCTGGAAACACCATATATTTT.

The V call is TRBV6-1, the J call TRBJ1-5; D might be TRBD1 (6 bases). V dropped 2 bases and J dropped 7 bases, with 18 bases sitting between them. The germline V gene has CDR1 MNHNS and CDR2 SASEGT. The CDR3 has 16 amino acids. The CDR3: CASSERRRGGGQPQHF. The CDR3 nucleotides read TGTGCCAGCAGTGAAAGGCGCCGGGGGGGCGGGCAGCCCCAGCATTTT.

This rearrangement joins TRBV19 to TRBJ2-5; TRBD2 aligns across 13 bases. The CDR3 consists of 17 residues. CDR1 is LNHDA and CDR2 is SQIVND in the germline V gene (reference sequence). Unmatched junction bases numbered 9, after V lost 4 bases and J lost 4 bases. The chain's CDR3 is CASSTRPRTSGGETQYF. Here the CDR3 DNA reads TGTGCCAGTAGTACTCGCCCTCGGACTAGCGGGGGAGAGACCCAGTACTTC.

This clone was recorded only once. V gene TRBV21-1 combines with J gene TRBJ1-1. TRBV21-1 is a listed pseudogene. There are 13 residues in the CDR3. CDR3 coding DNA: TGTGCCAGCCGACTGAGCAGGGAGACTGAAGCTTTCTTT. Translation gives CASRLSRETEAFF.

The chain uses TRBV7-6 and TRBJ2-1; D is possibly TRBD2 (5 bases). V was cut by 8 bases and J by 6 bases, with 14 bases left in between. The CDR3 extends over 13 amino acids. From germline, CDR1 is SGHVS and CDR2 FNYEAQ. CDR3 nucleotides: TGTGCCAGCGCAGACCCGGGGATCAATGAGCAGTTCTTC. Its protein product is CASADPGINEQFF.

The chain joins TRBV5-1 to TRBJ2-1; 10 bases align to TRBD1. Germline V lookup: CDR1 SGHRS, CDR2 YFSETQ. Losses at the gene ends were 7 bases for V and 7 bases for J; bases not matched to a gene: 8. The CDR3 sequence is 14 residues long. Here the CDR3 reads CASHAGQGWNEQFF. As DNA, the CDR3 is TGCGCCAGCCATGCGGGACAGGGGTGGAATGAGCAGTTCTTC.

Of note for this clone: At one end, the junction sequence differs from germline, possibly due to a read error. The CDR3 sequence is CASSLGAGISTDTQYF. CDR3 in DNA: TGTGCTAGCAGCTTAGGGGCAGGCATCAGCACAGATACGCAGTATTTT. This chain uses TRBV7-7 with TRBJ2-3, with D perhaps TRBD1 (5 bases). The CDR3 spans 16 residues. Germline V CDR1 and CDR2: SSHAT, FNYEAQ (reference sequence). Variable domain in full (rest from reference TRBV7-7 and TRBJ2-3): GAGVSQSPRYKVTKRGQDVTLRCDPISSHATLYWYQQALGQGPEFLTYFNYEAQPDKSGLPSDRFSAERPEGSISTLTIQRTEQRDSAMYRCASSLGAGISTDTQYFGPGTRLTVL.

In nucleotides, the CDR3 is TGTGCCAGCAGTTGGGATGCCGGGGAGCTGTTTTTT. Translation: CASSWDAGELFF. The chain has TRBV5-4 and TRBJ2-2; D unclear. V was shortened by 5 bases and J by 6 bases, with 8 bases between the two germline ends. Germline assignment: CDR1 SGHNT and CDR2 YYREEE (reference sequence). CDR3 size: 12 residues. Together with reference TRBV5-4 and TRBJ2-2, the CDR3 gives the full variable domain: ETGVTQSPTHLIKTRGQQVTLRCSSQSGHNTVSWYQQALGQGPQFIFQYYREEENGRGNFPPRFSGLQFPNYSSELNVNALELDDSALYLCASSWDAGELFFGEGSRLTVL.

This chain joins TRBV29-1 and TRBJ1-1, with D uncertain. This CDR3 is built from 14 residues. Germline V gives CDR1 SQVTM, CDR2 ANQGSEA. Deletions cut 7 bases from V and 0 bases from J, with 15 bases between. CDR3 protein: CSALEGRMNTEAFF. The DNA of the CDR3 is TGCAGCGCCTTGGAAGGACGCATGAACACTGAAGCTTTCTTT.

The V call is TRBV28, the J call TRBJ2-2; tentative D call: TRBD1 (6 bases). Deletions cut 7 bases from V and 0 bases from J, with 12 bases between. This CDR3 contains 15 residues. Looked up from germline, CDR1 is MDHEN and CDR2 is SYDVKM. The CDR3 here is CASTQDSANTGELFF. The CDR3 region has the DNA TGTGCCAGCACCCAGGACAGCGCGAACACCGGGGAGCTGTTTTTT. Complete variable domain (other parts from reference TRBV28 and TRBJ2-2): DVKVTQSSRYLVKRTGEKVFLECVQDMDHENMFWYRQDPGLGLRLIYFSYDVKMKEKGDIPEGYSVSREKKERFSLILESASTNQTSMYLCASTQDSANTGELFFGEGSRLTVL.

The chain is built from TRBV27 and TRBJ2-5, with D possibly TRBD2 on 6 matching bases. Germline-derived CDR1 and CDR2 are MNHEY and SMNVEV (reference sequence). This CDR3 is built from 15 residues. Between the trimmed V and J ends, which lost 2 bases and 2 bases, there was a span of 12 bases. The CDR3 protein is CASSLDGSRQETQYF. The CDR3 nucleotides read TGTGCCAGCAGTTTAGACGGGAGCCGACAAGAGACCCAGTACTTC.

The sample holds a few counts of this clone. V is TRBV9 and J is TRBJ1-3; 9 bases match TRBD1. With 3 bases clipped from V and 0 bases from J, the junction kept 1 base outside the gene matches. This CDR3 has 15 residues. Germline CDR1 reads SGDLS; CDR2 reads YYNGEE. CDR3 nucleotide sequence: TGTGCCAGCAGCGCGGGACAGGGCTCTGGAAACACCATATATTTT. Protein product: CASSAGQGSGNTIYF.